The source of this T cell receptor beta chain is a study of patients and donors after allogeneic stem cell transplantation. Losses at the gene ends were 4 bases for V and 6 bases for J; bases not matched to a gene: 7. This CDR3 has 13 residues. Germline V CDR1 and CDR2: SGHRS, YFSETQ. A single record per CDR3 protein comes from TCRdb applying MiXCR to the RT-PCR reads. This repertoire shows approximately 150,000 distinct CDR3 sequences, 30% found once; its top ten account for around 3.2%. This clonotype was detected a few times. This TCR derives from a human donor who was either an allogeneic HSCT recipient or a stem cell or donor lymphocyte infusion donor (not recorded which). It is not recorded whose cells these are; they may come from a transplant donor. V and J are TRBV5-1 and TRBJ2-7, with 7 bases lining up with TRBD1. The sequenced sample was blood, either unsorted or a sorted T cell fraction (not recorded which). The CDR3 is CASSTYTGVEQYF. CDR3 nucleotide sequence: TGCGCCAGCAGCACCTATACAGGGGTCGAGCAGTACTTC.